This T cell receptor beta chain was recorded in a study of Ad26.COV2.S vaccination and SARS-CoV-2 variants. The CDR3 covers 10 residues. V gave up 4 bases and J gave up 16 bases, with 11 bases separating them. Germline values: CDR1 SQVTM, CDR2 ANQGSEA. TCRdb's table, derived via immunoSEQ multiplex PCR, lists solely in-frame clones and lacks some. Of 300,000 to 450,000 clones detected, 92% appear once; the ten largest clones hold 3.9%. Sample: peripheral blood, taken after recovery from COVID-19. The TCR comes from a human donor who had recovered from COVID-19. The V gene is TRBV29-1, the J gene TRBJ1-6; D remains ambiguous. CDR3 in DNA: TGCAGCGTTGGTGGTACGGCACTCCACTTT. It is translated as CSVGGTALHF.